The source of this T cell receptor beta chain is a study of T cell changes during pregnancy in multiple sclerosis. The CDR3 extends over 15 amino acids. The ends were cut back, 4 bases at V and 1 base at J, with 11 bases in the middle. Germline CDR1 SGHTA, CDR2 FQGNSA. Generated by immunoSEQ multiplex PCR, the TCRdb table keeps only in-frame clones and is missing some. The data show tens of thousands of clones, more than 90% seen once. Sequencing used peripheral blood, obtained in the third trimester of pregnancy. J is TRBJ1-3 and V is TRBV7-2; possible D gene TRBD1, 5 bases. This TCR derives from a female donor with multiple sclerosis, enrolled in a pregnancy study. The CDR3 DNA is TGTGCCAGCAGCTCGTTTAGGGGTTCTGGAAACACCATATATTTT. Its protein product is CASSSFRGSGNTIYF.